Shown below are 24 T cell receptor beta chains from a single sample sequenced in a study of T cell responses to AZD1222 COVID-19 vaccine. The data were produced by immunoSEQ multiplex PCR, yet TCRdb's version contains in-frame clones alone and is incomplete. The sample has approximately 80,000 clones; around 93% are singletons. The sample in question was peripheral blood, obtained 28 days after the second AZD1222 dose. These receptors were obtained from an adult who received the AZD1222 COVID-19 vaccine.

This sequence joins TRBV28 and TRBJ1-5; D possibly corresponds to TRBD1 (6 bases). This CDR3 has 14 amino acids. The V end lost 10 bases, the J end lost 3 bases, and 16 bases lay between the germline ends. Germline values: CDR1 MDHEN, CDR2 SYDVKM. The CDR3 DNA follows: TGTGCCAACGGGAGGGGGGGGAACAATCAGCCCCAGCATTTT. Its translation: CANGRGGNNQPQHF. Together with reference TRBV28 and TRBJ1-5, the CDR3 gives the full variable domain: DVKVTQSSRYLVKRTGEKVFLECVQDMDHENMFWYRQDPGLGLRLIYFSYDVKMKEKGDIPEGYSVSREKKERFSLILESASTNQTSMYLCANGRGGNNQPQHFGDGTRLSIL.

The chain joins TRBV28 to TRBJ1-4; D gene unclear. This CDR3 region has 15 residues. With 6 bases removed from V and 8 bases from J, the gap between germline ends came to 19 bases. The germline CDR1 and CDR2 sequences are MDHEN and SYDVKM. The CDR3 DNA is TGTGCCAGCAGGCCGGACCGTGGACCGGGGGAAAAACTGTTTTTT. Translating it yields CASRPDRGPGEKLFF.

The chain carries TRBV2 and TRBJ2-7, with D unclear. Trimming pared 6 bases from V and 0 bases from J, leaving 12 bases between. This CDR3 has 14 amino acids. The germline CDR1 and CDR2 sequences are SNHLY and FYNNEI. The CDR3 here is CASRIRTASYEQYF. Written as DNA, the CDR3 is TGTGCCAGCAGGATCCGCACAGCCTCCTACGAGCAGTACTTC.

The CDR3 region is CATSRQGYEQYF. In nucleotides, the CDR3 is TGTGCCACCAGCAGACAAGGGTACGAGCAGTACTTC. This chain joins TRBV15 and TRBJ2-7, with D unresolved. The CDR3 is made up of 12 amino acids. Germline CDR1 and CDR2: LNHNV and YYDKDF (reference sequence). V shed 2 bases and J shed 4 bases, with 6 bases lying between them.

V gene TRBV28 combines with J gene TRBJ1-3; D remains unclear. The CDR3 is 15 residues long. CDR1 and CDR2 (germline): MDHEN, SYDVKM. The ends were cut back, 3 bases at V and 0 bases at J, with 9 bases in the middle. The CDR3 DNA sequence: TGTGCCAGCAGTTTTGAGAGGGACTCTGGAAACACCATATATTTT. It yields the protein CASSFERDSGNTIYF. Together with reference TRBV28 and TRBJ1-3, the CDR3 gives the full variable domain: DVKVTQSSRYLVKRTGEKVFLECVQDMDHENMFWYRQDPGLGLRLIYFSYDVKMKEKGDIPEGYSVSREKKERFSLILESASTNQTSMYLCASSFERDSGNTIYFGEGSWLTVV.

The gene calls are TRBV9 and TRBJ2-5; the match to TRBD2 covers 7 bases. Germline V gives CDR1 SGDLS, CDR2 YYNGEE. J was trimmed by 2 bases and V by 2 bases; bases with no gene match: 3. This CDR3 is 14 amino acids long. In DNA, the CDR3 is TGTGCCAGCAGCGTGTGGGGGGGACAAGAGACCCAGTACTTC. Amino acids: CASSVWGGQETQYF.

The chain uses TRBV29-1 and TRBJ2-7, with 8 bases lining up with TRBD1. Unmatched junction bases numbered 4, after V lost 6 bases and J lost 3 bases. This CDR3 comprises 12 residues. The germline V gene has CDR1 SQVTM and CDR2 ANQGSEA. The CDR3: CSVGQDYYEQYF. CDR3 DNA: TGCAGCGTGGGACAGGACTACTACGAGCAGTACTTC.

The V call is TRBV27, the J call TRBJ2-7; possible D gene TRBD1, 6 bases. V shed 5 bases and J shed 2 bases, with 13 bases lying between them. Germline V lookup: CDR1 MNHEY, CDR2 SMNVEV (reference sequence). The CDR3 covers 14 residues. This CDR3 reads CASSLLGATYEQYF. For the CDR3, the DNA is TGTGCCAGCAGTCTATTGGGGGCCACCTACGAGCAGTACTTC.

The CDR3 DNA sequence: TGTGCCAGCAGCCCAGAGGAGGATAGGCCCCTCCACTTT. Protein sequence: CASSPEEDRPLHF. This chain connects TRBV9 to TRBJ1-6, with no clear D. The CDR3 is 13 residues long. Germline V CDR1 and CDR2: SGDLS, YYNGEE. Trimming took 4 bases from V and 13 from J, leaving 15 bases between them.

V and J are TRBV6-5 and TRBJ2-3, with 8 bases lining up with TRBD2. The germline V gene has CDR1 MNHEY and CDR2 SVGAGI. This CDR3 contains 13 residues. V trimming: 6 bases; J trimming: 6 bases; junction bases outside the gene matches: 5. This chain's CDR3 is CASRRAGEDTQYF. CDR3 DNA: TGTGCCAGCAGGAGAGCGGGAGAGGATACGCAGTATTTT.

The rearrangement uses TRBV27 and TRBJ1-5; 9 bases align to TRBD1. The CDR3 is made up of 15 amino acids. V lost 6 bases and J lost 7; bases outside the gene matches: 10. Germline CDR1 MNHEY, CDR2 SMNVEV (reference sequence). In nucleotides, the CDR3 is TGTGCCAGCAGCCAAACTGGACAGGGGCGACAGCCCCAGCATTTT. This encodes CASSQTGQGRQPQHF.

The chain carries TRBV7-3 and TRBJ1-4, with D uncertain. This CDR3 has 12 amino acids. The germline CDR1 and CDR2 sequences are SGHTA and FQGTGA. V lost 5 bases and J lost 6, with 7 bases in between. The CDR3 region has the DNA TGTGCCAGCAGCCACCAGGATGAAAAACTGTTTTTT. Protein: CASSHQDEKLFF. Combining the CDR3 with reference TRBV7-3 and TRBJ1-4 gives the whole variable domain GAGVSQTPSNKVTEKGKYVELRCDPISGHTALYWYRQSLGQGPEFLIYFQGTGAADDSGLPNDRFFAVRPEGSVSTLKIQRTERGDSAVYLCASSHQDEKLFFGSGTQLSVL.

This chain uses TRBV6-2 or TRBV6-3 with TRBJ1-1, with D uncertain. Germline CDR1 MNHEY, CDR2 SVGEGT. The CDR3 runs to 14 residues. Deletions cut 1 base from V and 6 bases from J, with 12 bases between. CDR3 protein: CASSYYSEDAEAFF. The CDR3 DNA reads as TGTGCCAGCAGTTACTATTCCGAGGACGCTGAAGCTTTCTTT.

The genes are TRBV11-3 and TRBJ1-3, with 9 bases fitting TRBD1. The CDR3 extends over 16 amino acids. V trimming: 5 bases; J trimming: 2 bases; junction bases outside the gene matches: 7. Germline V lookup: CDR1 SGHNT, CDR2 YENEEA. DNA for the CDR3: TGTGCCAGCAGCAGGGGGACAGGGCTGGCTGGAAACACCATATATTTT. This translates into CASSRGTGLAGNTIYF.

The V gene is TRBV6-5, the J gene TRBJ1-3, with D perhaps matching TRBD1 (6 bases). The CDR3 covers 15 residues. Trimming cost V 6 bases and J 0 bases, with 12 bases left between them. CDR1 MNHEY and CDR2 SVGAGI come from the germline V gene. The CDR3 is CASRRQESSGNTIYF. DNA for the CDR3: TGTGCCAGCAGGAGACAGGAGAGCTCTGGAAACACCATATATTTT.

V and J are TRBV6-5 and TRBJ2-5, with TRBD1 matching 7 bases. The trim removed 2 bases at V and 2 bases at J, leaving 5 bases unmatched. The CDR3 length is 15 residues. Germline lookup yields CDR1 MNHEY and CDR2 SVGAGI. In DNA, the CDR3 is TGTGCCAGCAGTTACGAGGGGGCAGGGCAAGAGACCCAGTACTTC. Protein: CASSYEGAGQETQYF.

The chain has TRBV24-1 and TRBJ2-2, with D perhaps given as TRBD1 or TRBD2 (5 bases each). This CDR3 has 16 residues. Germline V gene data show CDR1 as KGHDR and CDR2 as SFDVKD. Trimming pared 4 bases from V and 8 bases from J, leaving 19 bases between. In nucleotides, the CDR3 is TGTGCCACCAGTGAAAGAGGCCAGGGAGTTACGGGGGAGCTGTTTTTT. Amino acids: CATSERGQGVTGELFF.

This clone was picked up one time. The V call is TRBV9, the J call TRBJ1-2, with D possibly matching TRBD1 (5 bases). The CDR3 runs 14 residues. Trimming removed 0 bases from V and 4 bases from J, with 10 bases in between. Germline CDR1 SGDLS, CDR2 YYNGEE. The CDR3, as DNA: TGTGCCAGCAGCGTAGATTCCGGGGCCTATGGCTACACCTTC. Its protein is CASSVDSGAYGYTF. Based on the CDR3 plus reference TRBV9 and TRBJ1-2, the full variable domain is DSGVTQTPKHLITATGQRVTLRCSPRSGDLSVYWYQQSLDQGLQFLIQYYNGEERAKGNILERFSAQQFPDLHSELNLSSLELGDSALYFCASSVDSGAYGYTFGSGTRLTVV.

This chain uses TRBV28 with TRBJ2-3; a possible D gene is TRBD2 (5 bases). Germline CDR1 is MDHEN and CDR2 is SYDVKM. The CDR3 sequence is 16 residues long. V was pared by 8 bases and J by 1 base, with 19 bases between. CDR3 loop: CASGTSSPHGTDTQYF. The CDR3 DNA follows: TGTGCCAGCGGAACCTCTAGCCCCCATGGCACAGATACGCAGTATTTT.

V and J are TRBV5-1 and TRBJ2-1; 11 bases agree with TRBD2. Germline V gene lookup returns CDR1 SGHRS and CDR2 YFSETQ. V shed 0 bases and J 8 bases; nucleotides not matched to a gene: 7. The length of the CDR3 is 16 residues. The CDR3: CASSLVLAGEKDEQFF. The CDR3 nucleotides are TGCGCCAGCAGCTTGGTACTAGCGGGAGAGAAGGATGAGCAGTTCTTC.

V gene TRBV5-1 combines with J gene TRBJ2-2; TRBD2 matches 11 bases. CDR3 length equals 18 residues. V was clipped by 4 bases and J by 2 bases; unmatched bases: 10. From germline, CDR1 is SGHRS and CDR2 YFSETQ. The CDR3 DNA is TGCGCCAGCAGCCCAGGGGCTAGCGGGAGGAGAAACACCGGGGAGCTGTTTTTT. Its protein is CASSPGASGRRNTGELFF.

This clone was seen more than once but under ten times. The chain uses TRBV7-9 and TRBJ2-7; D may be TRBD1 (5 bases). Trimming stripped 8 bases from V and 4 bases from J, with 9 bases between. The germline V gene encodes CDR1 SEHNR and CDR2 FQNEAQ (reference sequence). CDR3 length: 11 residues. CDR3 sequence: CASDPGYEQYF. The CDR3 DNA reads TGTGCCAGCGATCCAGGGTACGAGCAGTACTTC.

The chain is built from TRBV7-3 and TRBJ2-2, with D perhaps given as TRBD1 or TRBD2 (6 bases each). Germline CDR1 is SGHTA and CDR2 is FQGTGA. Trimming removed 5 bases at V and 6 bases at J, with 19 bases between. This CDR3 contains 16 residues. This CDR3 is CASSPRGGPNSGELFF. The CDR3 coding sequence is TGTGCCAGCAGCCCTCGAGGGGGGCCCAACTCCGGGGAGCTGTTTTTT.

The CDR3 loop is CASSVGVSSYGYTF. The DNA for the CDR3 is TGTGCCAGCAGCGTAGGAGTCTCGTCTTATGGCTACACCTTC. The rearrangement links TRBV9 to TRBJ1-2; D is undetermined. The CDR3 is 14 amino acids. V gave up 0 bases and J gave up 5 bases, with 11 bases separating them. Germline CDR1 reads SGDLS; CDR2 reads YYNGEE. The full variable domain, in which reference TRBV9 and TRBJ1-2 provide the parts outside the CDR3, is DSGVTQTPKHLITATGQRVTLRCSPRSGDLSVYWYQQSLDQGLQFLIQYYNGEERAKGNILERFSAQQFPDLHSELNLSSLELGDSALYFCASSVGVSSYGYTFGSGTRLTVV.